What follows are 5 T cell receptor beta chains derived from one specimen sequenced in a study of control samples from healthy donors and cancer patients. Using immunoSEQ multiplex PCR, the repertoire was profiled, and TCRdb retains in-frame clones only, with some absent. Of 150,000 to 200,000 clones in the sample, approximately 90% were seen once. Sequencing was carried out using blood. The source of these receptors is a man aged 30 to 39 in good health.

The gene calls are TRBV11-1 and TRBJ2-1, with a weak D call TRBD2 (5 bases). Germline CDR1 is SGHAT and CDR2 is FQDESV (reference sequence). Trimming shortened V by 4 bases and J by 10 bases, and 20 bases separated the two germline ends. This CDR3 contains 15 residues. This CDR3 reads CASSSSWTVVEEQFF. In DNA, the CDR3 is TGTGCCAGCAGCTCCAGTTGGACTGTCGTAGAGGAGCAGTTCTTC.

The chain has TRBV2 and TRBJ2-1; TRBD2 matches 8 bases. The CDR3 runs 13 residues. Looked up from germline, CDR1 is SNHLY and CDR2 is FYNNEI. V lost 6 bases, J lost 8 bases, and 6 bases stayed unmatched. CDR3 DNA sequence: TGTGCCAGCAGAGAGGGACTAGTGGATGAGCAGTTCTTC. Translation gives CASREGLVDEQFF. Filled out from reference TRBV2 and TRBJ2-1, the complete variable domain reads EPEVTQTPSHQVTQMGQEVILRCVPISNHLYFYWYRQILGQKVEFLVSFYNNEISEKSEIFDDQFSVERPDGSNFTLKIRSTKLEDSAMYFCASREGLVDEQFFGPGTRLTVL.

The chain couples TRBV2 to TRBJ1-6; D gene uncertain. The CDR3 runs to 15 residues. V lost 1 base and J 5 bases, leaving 9 bases between the germline ends. CDR1 and CDR2 (germline): SNHLY, FYNNEI. CDR3 DNA: TGTGCCAGCAGTGAAGGGCAGCCCAATAATTCACCCCTCCACTTT. This translates into CASSEGQPNNSPLHF.

The chain links TRBV28 to TRBJ1-1, with D possibly matching TRBD1 (6 bases). Germline V CDR1 and CDR2: MDHEN, SYDVKM. Deletions cut 6 bases from V and 11 bases from J, with 16 bases between. This CDR3 contains 12 residues. This CDR3 reads CASSALQGTAFF. CDR3 DNA sequence: TGTGCCAGCAGCGCACTACAGGGCACGGCTTTCTTT. Filled out from reference TRBV28 and TRBJ1-1, the complete variable domain reads DVKVTQSSRYLVKRTGEKVFLECVQDMDHENMFWYRQDPGLGLRLIYFSYDVKMKEKGDIPEGYSVSREKKERFSLILESASTNQTSMYLCASSALQGTAFFGQGTRLTVV.

J is TRBJ1-5 and V is TRBV9, with a tentative D call TRBD1 (6 bases). Trimming removed 3 bases at V and 7 bases at J, with 17 bases between. CDR1 is SGDLS, CDR2 YYNGEE, per germline. The CDR3 is 15 amino acids. The CDR3 loop is CASSAEDRRGQPQHF. DNA for the CDR3: TGTGCCAGCAGCGCAGAGGACAGACGGGGCCAGCCCCAGCATTTT.